Here is one T cell receptor (beta chain) with its context. CDR1 and CDR2 (germline): ENHRY, SYGVKD. J lost 8 bases, V lost 4 bases, and 4 bases had no gene match. This CDR3 spans 13 amino acids. The data are from a study of blood T cell repertoires in COVID-19. The method was immunoSEQ multiplex PCR; TCRdb's version includes in-frame clones alone and lacks a portion of them. Here the sample spans about 44,000 clones, around 87% being singletons. The chain has TRBV10-3 and TRBJ2-1; 8 bases are a match to TRBD1. Sequenced: peripheral blood. The sequence was collected from a woman of 80 years or more in a cohort sampled during active or convalescent COVID-19. The CDR3 DNA reads TGTGCCATCAGTGTACAGGGGGTCCATGAGCAGTTCTTC. Residues: CAISVQGVHEQFF.